The 7 T cell receptor beta chains below come from one sample, sequenced in a study of T-cell reconstitution after alpha-beta-depleted transplantation in children. TCRbeta library preparation incorporated unique molecular identifiers. A single record per CDR3 protein comes from TCRdb applying MiXCR to the PCR reads. This table has hundreds of thousands of distinct CDR3 sequences, around 17% appearing once. Sequencing used PBMCs from the stem cell graft donor, obtained from the stem cell graft. These receptors were collected from a human donor who donated a stem cell graft to a child with acute myeloid leukemia.

In this sample, this clonotype turned up many times. V and J are TRBV20-1 and TRBJ2-5; 7 bases align to TRBD2. Germline V lookup: CDR1 DFQATT, CDR2 SNEGSKA (reference sequence). The CDR3 covers 13 residues. With 3 bases clipped from V and 5 bases from J, the junction kept 6 bases outside the gene matches. As DNA, the CDR3 is TGCAGTGCTAGCCTAGCGGCCCTGGAGACCCAGTACTTC. Amino acid sequence: CSASLAALETQYF.

J is TRBJ2-3 and V is TRBV5-6; perhaps TRBD2 as D (6 bases). CDR3 length: 16 amino acids. Germline lookup yields CDR1 SGHDT and CDR2 YYEEEE. Trimming removed 4 bases from V and 2 bases from J, with 17 bases in between. CDR3 residues: CASSPGTLCPTDTQYF. The CDR3 DNA is TGTGCCAGCAGCCCTGGGACTCTCTGCCCCACAGATACGCAGTATTTT.

The genes are TRBV20-1 and TRBJ1-2, with no clear D. The germline V gene encodes CDR1 DFQATT and CDR2 SNEGSKA (reference sequence). Between the trimmed V and J ends, which lost 3 bases and 5 bases, there was a span of 10 bases. The CDR3 has 12 amino acids. This CDR3 reads CSASSQAYGYTF. The CDR3, as DNA: TGCAGTGCTAGTAGTCAGGCATATGGCTACACCTTC.

This chain links TRBV15 with TRBJ2-1; D could derive from TRBD1 or TRBD2 (5 bases each). Germline lookup yields CDR1 LNHNV and CDR2 YYDKDF (reference sequence). Trimming took off 1 base at V and 10 bases at J, with 11 bases between the two ends. CDR3 length: 13 amino acids. CDR3 region: CATSRALGTEQFF. The CDR3 nucleotides are TGTGCCACCAGCAGAGCACTTGGGACGGAGCAGTTCTTC.

V and J are TRBV7-2 and TRBJ2-7; D not certain. CDR1 and CDR2 from the germline V gene are SGHTA and FQGNSA. The length of the CDR3 is 17 residues. Trimming left V 5 bases short and J 0 bases short, with 20 bases between. The CDR3 coding sequence is TGTGCCAGCAGCATCCCTTCCGGGTCGTCTTTCTCCTACGAGCAGTACTTC. This sequence encodes CASSIPSGSSFSYEQYF.

V and J are TRBV25-1 and TRBJ2-1, with TRBD2 matching 13 bases. The CDR3 contains 17 residues. CDR1 is MGHDK and CDR2 is SYGVNS in the germline V gene. Germline trimming cut 4 bases from V and 0 bases from J; bases unmatched to any gene: 3. For the CDR3, the DNA is TGTGCCAGCAGTGGGGGGACTAGCGGGACCTCCTACAATGAGCAGTTCTTC. This encodes CASSGGTSGTSYNEQFF.

The chain combines TRBV2 with TRBJ2-7, with D possibly matching TRBD2 (5 bases). V was trimmed by 7 bases and J by 2 bases, leaving 21 bases between them. CDR1 is SNHLY, CDR2 FYNNEI, per germline. The CDR3 runs 16 residues. CDR3 in amino acids: CASTPPTAVPPYEQYV. In DNA form, the CDR3 reads TGTGCCAGCACCCCCCCAACAGCGGTACCTCCCTACGAGCAGTACGTC.